A single sample gave rise to the 10 T cell receptor beta chains below, sequenced in a study of neurological immune-mediated disorders. MiXCR, applied by TCRdb to the 5' RACE reads, yields one record per CDR3 protein. The data show 65,000 to 90,000 distinct CDR3 sequences, with less than 5.5% seen just once and roughly 2.2% held by the top ten. The sample comprised PBMCs. Receptors originate from a woman in her twenties or thirties with multiple sclerosis.

The chain joins TRBV5-1 to TRBJ2-6; no firm D call. V shed 1 base and J shed 0 bases, with 14 bases lying between them. CDR1 SGHRS and CDR2 YFSETQ come from the germline V gene. The CDR3 length is 18 residues. CDR3 DNA: TGCGCCAGCAGCTTGATGTCACAGTCCCTCTCTGGGGCCAACGTCCTGACTTTC. This gives the protein CASSLMSQSLSGANVLTF.

The table lists this clonotype with many counts. The J gene is TRBJ2-3, the V gene TRBV20-1; 7 bases match TRBD1. Germline V CDR1 and CDR2: DFQATT, SNEGSKA (reference sequence). The trim removed 6 bases at V and 3 bases at J, leaving 3 bases unmatched. CDR3 length equals 12 residues. The CDR3 region is CSADRETDTQYF. CDR3 DNA: TGCAGTGCCGACAGGGAGACAGATACGCAGTATTTT.

This clonotype was counted many times. The chain carries TRBV2 and TRBJ1-3; 7 nucleotides match TRBD1. With 2 bases clipped from V and 0 bases from J, the junction kept 4 bases outside the gene matches. This CDR3 contains 16 residues. Germline CDR1 reads SNHLY; CDR2 reads FYNNEI. Here the CDR3 reads CASSEQGGSSGNTIYF. DNA of the CDR3: TGTGCCAGCAGTGAACAGGGGGGAAGCTCTGGAAACACCATATATTTT. The full variable domain, in which reference TRBV2 and TRBJ1-3 provide the parts outside the CDR3, is EPEVTQTPSHQVTQMGQEVILRCVPISNHLYFYWYRQILGQKVEFLVSFYNNEISEKSEIFDDQFSVERPDGSNFTLKIRSTKLEDSAMYFCASSEQGGSSGNTIYFGEGSWLTVV.

This clonotype came up many times. The gene calls are TRBV7-2 and TRBJ2-3, with 9 bases lining up with TRBD2. Looked up from germline, CDR1 is SGHTA and CDR2 is FQGNSA. This CDR3 is 15 amino acids long. V trimming: 1 base; J trimming: 4 bases; junction bases outside the gene matches: 3. The CDR3 protein is CASSLGGGAPDTQYF. The CDR3 nucleotides read TGTGCCAGCAGCTTAGGCGGGGGGGCACCAGATACGCAGTATTTT. Together with reference TRBV7-2 and TRBJ2-3, the CDR3 gives the full variable domain: GAGVSQSPSNKVTEKGKDVELRCDPISGHTALYWYRQSLGQGLEFLIYFQGNSAPDKSGLPSDRFSAERTGGSVSTLTIQRTQQEDSAVYLCASSLGGGAPDTQYFGPGTRLTVL.

The table lists this clonotype with many counts. The V gene is TRBV10-3, the J gene TRBJ2-6, with 8 bases that match TRBD1. V trimming: 3 bases; J trimming: 0 bases; junction bases outside the gene matches: 4. Germline-derived CDR1 and CDR2 are ENHRY and SYGVKD. The CDR3 totals 17 residues. The CDR3 sequence: CAISDGQGFSGANVLTF. The CDR3, as DNA: TGTGCCATCAGTGACGGACAGGGCTTCTCTGGGGCCAACGTCCTGACTTTC.

This clonotype was recorded many times. The chain recombines TRBV12-3 or TRBV12-4 with TRBJ2-5, with a weak D call TRBD2 (6 bases). CDR3 length equals 15 residues. The V gene lost 6 bases and the J gene lost 1 base, with 15 bases spanning the gap. The CDR3 spells CASRRGSSAQETQYF. The CDR3 coding sequence is TGTGCCAGCAGGAGGGGTTCTAGCGCCCAAGAGACCCAGTACTTC.

This clonotype showed up just a few times. V gene TRBV12-3 or TRBV12-4 combines with J gene TRBJ1-3; D unresolved. This CDR3 has 15 residues. V was clipped by 1 base and J by 0 bases, with 7 bases between them. The CDR3 DNA reads as TGTGCCAGCAGTTTAGGAGCCGTCTCTGGAAACACCATATATTTT. As protein: CASSLGAVSGNTIYF.

This clonotype was counted many times. This chain connects TRBV20-1 to TRBJ2-5, with TRBD2 identical over 8 bases. Per germline, CDR1 DFQATT and CDR2 SNEGSKA (reference sequence). The CDR3 runs 14 residues. The J segment lost 1 base and the V segment lost 6 bases, leaving 7 bases of the junction unmatched. CDR3 nucleotide sequence: TGCAGTGCGGAAGGCCGGGAGGGCCAAGAGACCCAGTACTTC. It encodes CSAEGREGQETQYF.

This clonotype was counted ten times or more. CDR3 sequence (DNA): TGTGCCAGCAGTTACGACCGACAGGGGTCCTATAATTCACCCCTCCACTTT. As protein: CASSYDRQGSYNSPLHF. The chain has TRBV6-5 and TRBJ1-6; 8 nucleotides line up with TRBD1. V was pared by 2 bases and J by 1 base, with 4 bases of the junction left unmatched. CDR3 length equals 17 residues. Germline CDR1 and CDR2: MNHEY and SVGAGI.

This clonotype was counted many times. The chain combines TRBV5-6 with TRBJ2-7; D remains ambiguous. Looked up from germline, CDR1 is SGHDT and CDR2 is YYEEEE. The CDR3 loop spans 13 amino acids. Trimming left V 2 bases short and J 7 bases short, with 13 bases between. CDR3 nucleotides: TGTGCCAGCAGCTTCTCGCTTGAGAGGGAGCAGTACGTC. Its translation: CASSFSLEREQYV.